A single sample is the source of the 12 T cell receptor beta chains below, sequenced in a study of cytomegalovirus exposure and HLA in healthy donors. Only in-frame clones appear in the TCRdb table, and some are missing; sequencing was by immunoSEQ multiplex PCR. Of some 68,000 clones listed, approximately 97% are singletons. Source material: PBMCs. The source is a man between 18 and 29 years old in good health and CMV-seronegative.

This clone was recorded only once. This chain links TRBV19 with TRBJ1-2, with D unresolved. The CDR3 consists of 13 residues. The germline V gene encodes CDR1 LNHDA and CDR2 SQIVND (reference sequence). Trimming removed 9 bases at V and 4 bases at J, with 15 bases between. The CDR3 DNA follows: TGTGCCAGCAAGGTCGTCAGCGCCTATGGCTACACCTTC. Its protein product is CASKVVSAYGYTF.

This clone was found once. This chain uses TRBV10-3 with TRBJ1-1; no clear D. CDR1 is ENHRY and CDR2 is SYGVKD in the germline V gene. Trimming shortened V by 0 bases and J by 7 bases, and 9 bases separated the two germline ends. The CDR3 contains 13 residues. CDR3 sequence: CAISESVGDEAFF. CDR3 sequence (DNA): TGTGCCATCAGTGAGTCGGTCGGTGATGAAGCTTTCTTT.

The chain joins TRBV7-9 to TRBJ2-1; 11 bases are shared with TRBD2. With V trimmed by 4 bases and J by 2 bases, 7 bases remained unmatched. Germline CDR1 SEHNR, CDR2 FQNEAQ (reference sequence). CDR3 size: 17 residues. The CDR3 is CASSSGLAGRTYNEQFF. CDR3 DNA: TGTGCCAGCAGCTCCGGACTAGCGGGTCGTACCTACAATGAGCAGTTCTTC. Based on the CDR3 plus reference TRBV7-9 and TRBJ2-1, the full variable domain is DTGVSQNPRHKITKRGQNVTFRCDPISEHNRLYWYRQTLGQGPEFLTYFQNEAQLEKSRLLSDRFSAERPKGSFSTLEIQRTEQGDSAMYLCASSSGLAGRTYNEQFFGPGTRLTVL.

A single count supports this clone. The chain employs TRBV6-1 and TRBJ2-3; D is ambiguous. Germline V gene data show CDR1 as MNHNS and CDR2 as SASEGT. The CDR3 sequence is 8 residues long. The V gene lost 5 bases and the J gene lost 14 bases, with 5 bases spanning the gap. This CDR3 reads CASSSGYF. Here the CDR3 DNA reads TGTGCCAGCAGTTCGGGGTATTTT.

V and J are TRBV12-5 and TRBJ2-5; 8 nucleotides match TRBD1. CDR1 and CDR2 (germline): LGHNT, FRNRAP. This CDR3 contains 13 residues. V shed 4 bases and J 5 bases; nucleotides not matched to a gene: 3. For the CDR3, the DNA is TGTGCTAGTGGTTCTGGACAGGGTGAGACCCAGTACTTC. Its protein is CASGSGQGETQYF.

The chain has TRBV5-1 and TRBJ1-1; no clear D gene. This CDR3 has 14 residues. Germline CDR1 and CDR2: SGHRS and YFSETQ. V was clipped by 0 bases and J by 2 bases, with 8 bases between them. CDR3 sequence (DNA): TGCGCCAGCAGCTTGGCCACACATAACACTGAAGCTTTCTTT. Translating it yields CASSLATHNTEAFF.

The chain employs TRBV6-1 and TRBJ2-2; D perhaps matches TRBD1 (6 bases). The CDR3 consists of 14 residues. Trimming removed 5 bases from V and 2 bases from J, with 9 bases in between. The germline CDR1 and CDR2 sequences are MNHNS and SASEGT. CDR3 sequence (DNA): TGTGCCAGCAGTCGGACAGATAACACCGGGGAGCTGTTTTTT. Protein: CASSRTDNTGELFF.

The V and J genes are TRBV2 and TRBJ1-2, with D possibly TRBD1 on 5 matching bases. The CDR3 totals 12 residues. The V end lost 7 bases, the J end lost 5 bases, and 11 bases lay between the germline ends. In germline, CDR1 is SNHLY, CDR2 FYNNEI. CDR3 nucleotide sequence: TGTGCCAGCACCAGGGAAGGGTATGGCTACACCTTC. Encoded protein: CASTREGYGYTF.

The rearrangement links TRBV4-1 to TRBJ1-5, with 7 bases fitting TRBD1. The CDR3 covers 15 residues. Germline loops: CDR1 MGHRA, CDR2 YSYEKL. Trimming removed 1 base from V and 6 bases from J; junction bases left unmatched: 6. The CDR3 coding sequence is TGCGCCAGCAGCCAAGTGGTTCAGGGGGTTCAGCCCCAGCATTTT. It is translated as CASSQVVQGVQPQHF.

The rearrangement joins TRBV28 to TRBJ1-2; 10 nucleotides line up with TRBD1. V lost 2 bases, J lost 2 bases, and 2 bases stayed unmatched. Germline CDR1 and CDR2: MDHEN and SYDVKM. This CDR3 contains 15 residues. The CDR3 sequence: CASSLGTGENYGYTF. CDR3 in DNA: TGTGCCAGCAGTTTAGGGACAGGGGAGAACTATGGCTACACCTTC.

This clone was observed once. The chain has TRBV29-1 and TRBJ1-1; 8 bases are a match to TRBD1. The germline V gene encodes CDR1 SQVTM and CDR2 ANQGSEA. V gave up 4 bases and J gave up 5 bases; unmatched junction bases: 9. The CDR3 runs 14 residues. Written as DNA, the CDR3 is TGCAGCGTTGCTGTTACAGGGGGGGATACTGAAGCTTTCTTT. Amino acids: CSVAVTGGDTEAFF.

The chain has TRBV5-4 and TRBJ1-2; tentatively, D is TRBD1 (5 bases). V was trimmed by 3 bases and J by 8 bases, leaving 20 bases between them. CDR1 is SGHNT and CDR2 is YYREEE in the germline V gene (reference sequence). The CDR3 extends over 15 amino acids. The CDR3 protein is CASSSGVFSLEGYTF. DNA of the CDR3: TGTGCCAGCAGCTCGGGGGTTTTCTCGTTGGAGGGCTACACCTTC. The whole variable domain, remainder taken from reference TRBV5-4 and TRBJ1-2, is ETGVTQSPTHLIKTRGQQVTLRCSSQSGHNTVSWYQQALGQGPQFIFQYYREEENGRGNFPPRFSGLQFPNYSSELNVNALELDDSALYLCASSSGVFSLEGYTFGSGTRLTVV.